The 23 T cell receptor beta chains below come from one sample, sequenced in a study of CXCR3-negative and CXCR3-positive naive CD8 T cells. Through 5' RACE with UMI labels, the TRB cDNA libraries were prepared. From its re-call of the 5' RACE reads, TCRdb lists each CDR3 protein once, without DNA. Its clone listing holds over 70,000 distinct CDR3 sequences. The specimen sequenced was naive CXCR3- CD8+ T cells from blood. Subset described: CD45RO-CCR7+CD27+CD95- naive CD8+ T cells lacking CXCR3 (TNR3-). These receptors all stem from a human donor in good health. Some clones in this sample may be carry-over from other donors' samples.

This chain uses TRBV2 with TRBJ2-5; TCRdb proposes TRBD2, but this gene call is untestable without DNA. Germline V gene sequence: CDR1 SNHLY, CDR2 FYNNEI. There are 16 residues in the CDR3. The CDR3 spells CASSSPSGSFQETQYF.

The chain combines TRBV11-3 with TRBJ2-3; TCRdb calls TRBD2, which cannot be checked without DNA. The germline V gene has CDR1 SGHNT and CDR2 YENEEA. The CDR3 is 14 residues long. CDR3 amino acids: CASSLGDLWGTQYF.

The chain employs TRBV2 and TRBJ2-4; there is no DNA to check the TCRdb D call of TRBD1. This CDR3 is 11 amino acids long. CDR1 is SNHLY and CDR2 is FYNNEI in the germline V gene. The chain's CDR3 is CASSTGNIQYF.

CDR3 sequence: CASSPLGTPEETQYF. V usage is TRBV7-6 and J usage is TRBJ2-5; TCRdb indicates TRBD2, and absent DNA this call remains unverified. This CDR3 has 15 amino acids. Germline V lookup: CDR1 SGHVS, CDR2 FNYEAQ.

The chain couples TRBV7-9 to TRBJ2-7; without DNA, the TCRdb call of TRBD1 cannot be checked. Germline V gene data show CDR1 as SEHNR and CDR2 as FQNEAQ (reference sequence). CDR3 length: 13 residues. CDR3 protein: CASSYRVSHEQYF.

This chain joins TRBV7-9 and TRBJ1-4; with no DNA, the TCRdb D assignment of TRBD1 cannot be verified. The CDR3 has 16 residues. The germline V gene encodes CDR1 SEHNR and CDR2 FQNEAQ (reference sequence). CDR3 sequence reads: CASSSPRLGIGEKLFF.

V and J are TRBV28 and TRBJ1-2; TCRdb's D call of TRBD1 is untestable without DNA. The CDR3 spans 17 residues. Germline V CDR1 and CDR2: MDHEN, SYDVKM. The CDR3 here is CASSPRYTRGLDYGYTF.

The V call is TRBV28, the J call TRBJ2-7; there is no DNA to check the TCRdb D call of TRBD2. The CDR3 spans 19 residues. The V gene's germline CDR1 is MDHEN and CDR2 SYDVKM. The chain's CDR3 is CASSPKLGLAGGPSYEQYF.

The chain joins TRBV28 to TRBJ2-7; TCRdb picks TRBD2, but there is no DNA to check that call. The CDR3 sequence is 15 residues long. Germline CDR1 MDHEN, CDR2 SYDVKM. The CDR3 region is CASSLEGLTVDEQYF.

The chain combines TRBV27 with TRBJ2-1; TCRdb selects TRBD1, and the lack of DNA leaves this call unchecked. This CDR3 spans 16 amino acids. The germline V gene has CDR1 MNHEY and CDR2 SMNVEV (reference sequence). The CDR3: CASSLSGGPGVNEQFF.

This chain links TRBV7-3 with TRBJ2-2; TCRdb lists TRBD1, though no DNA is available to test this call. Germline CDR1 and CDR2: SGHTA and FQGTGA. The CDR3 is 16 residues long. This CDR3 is CASSPTGTGLPGELFF. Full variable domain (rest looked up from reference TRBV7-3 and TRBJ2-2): GAGVSQTPSNKVTEKGKYVELRCDPISGHTALYWYRQSLGQGPEFLIYFQGTGAADDSGLPNDRFFAVRPEGSVSTLKIQRTERGDSAVYLCASSPTGTGLPGELFFGEGSRLTVL.

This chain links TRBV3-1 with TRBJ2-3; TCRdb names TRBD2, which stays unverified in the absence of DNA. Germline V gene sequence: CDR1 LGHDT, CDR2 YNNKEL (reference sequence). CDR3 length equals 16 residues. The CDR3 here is CASSRVAGYPPDTQYF.

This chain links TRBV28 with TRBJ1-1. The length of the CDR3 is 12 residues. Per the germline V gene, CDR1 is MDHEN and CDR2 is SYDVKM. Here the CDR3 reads CASSLESSEAFF.

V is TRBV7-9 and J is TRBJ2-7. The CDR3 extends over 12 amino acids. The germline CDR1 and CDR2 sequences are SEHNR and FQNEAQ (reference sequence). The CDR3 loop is CASSLESYEQYF.

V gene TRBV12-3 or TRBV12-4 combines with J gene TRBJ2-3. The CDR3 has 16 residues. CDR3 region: CASRTARDGGTDTQYF.

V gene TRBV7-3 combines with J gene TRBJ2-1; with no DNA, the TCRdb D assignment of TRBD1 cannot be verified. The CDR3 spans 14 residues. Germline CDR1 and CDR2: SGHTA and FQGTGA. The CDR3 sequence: CASSLAGGKNEQFF.

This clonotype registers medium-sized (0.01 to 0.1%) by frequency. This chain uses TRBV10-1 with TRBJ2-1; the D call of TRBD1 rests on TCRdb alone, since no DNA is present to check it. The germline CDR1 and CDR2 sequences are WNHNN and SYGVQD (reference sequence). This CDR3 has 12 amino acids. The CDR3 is CASDRTGNEQFF.

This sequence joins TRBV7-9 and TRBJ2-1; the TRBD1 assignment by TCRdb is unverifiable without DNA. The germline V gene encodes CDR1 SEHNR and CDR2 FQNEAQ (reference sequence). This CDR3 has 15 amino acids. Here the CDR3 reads CASSTGTALTIEQFF.

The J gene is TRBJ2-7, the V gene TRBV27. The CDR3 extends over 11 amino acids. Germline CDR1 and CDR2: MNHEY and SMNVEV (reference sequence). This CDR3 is CASSFMNEQYF.

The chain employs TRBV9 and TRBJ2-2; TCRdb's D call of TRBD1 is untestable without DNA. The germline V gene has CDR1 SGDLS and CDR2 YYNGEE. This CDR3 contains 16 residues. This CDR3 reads CASSPPGTGNTGELFF. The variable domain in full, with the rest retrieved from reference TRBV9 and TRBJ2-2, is DSGVTQTPKHLITATGQRVTLRCSPRSGDLSVYWYQQSLDQGLQFLIQYYNGEERAKGNILERFSAQQFPDLHSELNLSSLELGDSALYFCASSPPGTGNTGELFFGEGSRLTVL.

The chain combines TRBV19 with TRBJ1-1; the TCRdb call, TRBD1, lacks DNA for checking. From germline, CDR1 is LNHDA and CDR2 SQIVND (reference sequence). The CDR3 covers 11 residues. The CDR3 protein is CASAFDRAAFF.

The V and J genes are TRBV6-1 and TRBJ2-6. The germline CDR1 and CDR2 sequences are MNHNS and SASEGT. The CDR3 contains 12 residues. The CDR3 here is CASRAGANVLTF.

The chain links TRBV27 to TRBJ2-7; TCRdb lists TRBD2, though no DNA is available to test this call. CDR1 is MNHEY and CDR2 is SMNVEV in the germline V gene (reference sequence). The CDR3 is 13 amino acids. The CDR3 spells CASSLGPPYEQYF.